These T cell receptor beta chains were read from a single sample in a study of radiotherapy plus CTLA-4 blockade in lung cancer. The data were produced by immunoSEQ multiplex PCR, yet TCRdb's version contains in-frame clones alone and is incomplete. In the table there are approximately 89,000 clones, about four fifths of which are singletons. Here the sequenced sample was peripheral blood, taken from a patient treated with radiotherapy plus ipilimumab. These receptors were collected from a human donor with non-small cell lung cancer who had a partial response to radiotherapy plus ipilimumab. Some clones in this sample may be carry-over from other donors' samples. The CDR3 runs from the conserved cysteine through the conserved F or W. Fields, in order: clone size, J gene, V gene, D gene, CDR3 protein, CDR3 DNA. The D gene is left open where the match is weak. Size is omitted from some rows. Given values are once, few, many or a class for expanded clones.

-	TRBJ1-1	TRBV5-1	-	CASSLDRYTEAFF	TGCGCCAGCAGCTTGGATCGGTACACTGAAGCTTTCTTT
once	TRBJ2-5	TRBV7-9	-	CASSFSDRGATVQETQYF	TGTGCCAGCAGCTTTTCCGACCGGGGGGCTACTGTTCAAGAGACCCAGTACTTC
-	TRBJ2-5	TRBV25-1	TRBD2	CASSWDYSWETQYF	TGTGCCAGCAGTTGGGACTACTCATGGGAGACCCAGTACTTC
-	TRBJ1-2	TRBV15	-	CATSRGQVAYGYTF	TGTGCCACCAGCAGAGGACAGGTGGCCTATGGCTACACCTTC
few	TRBJ1-4	TRBV19	-	CASSMRQTEKLFF	TGTGCCAGTAGTATGCGACAGACTGAAAAACTGTTTTTT
-	TRBJ1-1	TRBV5-6	-	CASSWRRGAEAFF	TGTGCCAGCAGCTGGCGGCGGGGCGCTGAAGCTTTCTTT
-	TRBJ2-2	TRBV19	-	CASSMVPESFYTGELFF	TGTGCCAGTAGTATGGTGCCGGAGAGCTTTTACACCGGGGAGCTGTTTTTT
-	TRBJ2-5	TRBV2	-	CASSEVTPRGTQYF	TGTGCCAGCAGTGAAGTAACCCCGAGAGGGACCCAGTACTTC
-	TRBJ2-2	TRBV6-5	-	CASSYSPGSGTGELFF	TGTGCCAGCAGTTATTCCCCCGGGAGTGGTACCGGGGAGCTGTTTTTT
few	TRBJ1-2	TRBV5-4	-	CASSLPGIYGYTF	TGTGCCAGCAGCTTGCCAGGGATATATGGCTACACCTTC
-	TRBJ2-5	TRBV10-1	TRBD2	CASAEGSGGANEQYF	TGCGCCAGCGCGGAGGGGAGCGGGGGGGCGAATGAGCAGTACTTC
-	TRBJ2-3	TRBV13	TRBD1	CASSLGLGTGGADTQYF	TGTGCCAGCAGCTTAGGCCTCGGGACAGGGGGCGCAGATACGCAGTATTTT
-	TRBJ2-3	TRBV2	-	CASSERTPPATQYF	TGTGCCAGCAGTGAAAGGACTCCCCCTGCGACGCAGTATTTT
once	TRBJ2-3	TRBV5-1	-	CASSLAPGVDTDTQYF	TGCGCCAGCAGCTTGGCCCCGGGGGTGGACACAGATACGCAGTATTTT
-	TRBJ2-3	TRBV6-5	-	CASKERGTDTQYF	TGTGCCAGTAAAGAGCGGGGCACAGATACGCAGTATTTT
-	TRBJ2-2	TRBV9	-	CASSRLADTGELFF	TGTGCCAGCAGTCGGCTAGCCGACACCGGGGAGCTGTTTTTT
-	TRBJ2-2	TRBV5-1	-	CASRAMGSTGELFF	TGCGCCAGCAGGGCAATGGGGAGTACCGGGGAGCTGTTTTTT
-	TRBJ2-1	TRBV6-5	-	CASSYSKGDEQFF	TGTGCCAGCAGTTATAGCAAAGGGGATGAGCAGTTCTTC
-	TRBJ2-3	TRBV27	-	CASSPGEGGSTDTQYF	TGTGCCAGCAGTCCTGGGGAGGGGGGCTCCACGGATACGCAGTATTTT
-	TRBJ2-3	TRBV2	-	CASRDGQSTDTQYF	TGTGCCAGCAGGGACGGACAGAGCACAGATACGCAGTATTTT
-	TRBJ2-7	TRBV15	TRBD1	CATSRDPTGATAYEQYF	TGTGCCACCAGCAGAGACCCGACAGGGGCTACAGCCTACGAGCAGTACTTC
-	TRBJ2-2	TRBV5-8	TRBD1	CASSGWDRATGELFF	TGTGCCAGCAGCGGCTGGGACAGGGCGACTGGGGAGCTGTTTTTT
-	TRBJ2-5	TRBV5-4	TRBD1	CASSLRGRIETQYF	TGTGCCAGCAGCCTGAGGGGGCGGATTGAGACCCAGTACTTC
-	TRBJ1-5	TRBV18	TRBD1	CASSEGASGNQPQHF	TGTGCCAGCTCCGAGGGGGCTAGTGGCAATCAGCCCCAGCATTTT
-	TRBJ2-7	TRBV18	-	CASSPIAVSSYEQYF	TGTGCCAGCTCACCTATAGCGGTCAGCTCCTACGAGCAGTACTTC